This entry describes one T cell receptor beta chain. The source of the sample is a study of blood T cell repertoires in COVID-19. Looking at the study overall: There were acute and convalescent COVID-19 samples, and they came from the United States, Italy and Spain. T cells, B-cell-depleted T cells, or PBMCs provided the cDNA or gDNA that served as material.

Per the original methods: For nucleated cells, counts were estimated from reference gene primer amplification. The assay was immunoSEQ multiplex PCR, and TCRdb's table has in-frame clones only and misses some. That table is the source of V, J and clone size, and D and trimming were worked out from the DNA. This table has approximately 530,000 clones, 85% to 90% appearing once. Trimming pared 4 bases from V and 8 bases from J, leaving 12 bases between. The CDR3 loop spans 13 amino acids. Germline values: CDR1 SGHTA, CDR2 FQGNSA. The source is a woman in her 50s with COVID-19, enrolled during active disease. The rearrangement uses TRBV7-2 and TRBJ1-5; no clear D gene. What was sequenced was peripheral blood. The CDR3 nucleotides are TGTGCCAGCAGCTCCTTACAGAGGGAGCCCCAGCATTTT. Protein product: CASSSLQREPQHF.